The next 17 T cell receptor beta chains were all read from a single sample in a study of regulatory T cells in long-lasting Graves disease. Arm-PCR with iRepertoire HTBI primers amplified the CDR3 regions for these TCR beta libraries. From the multiplex PCR reads, TCRdb called clonotypes with MiXCR, one entry per CDR3 protein. This table has about 460,000 distinct CDR3 sequences, less than 15% appearing once. Time point described: newly diagnosed GD, antithyroid drugs for less than 3 months. Extracted RNA from PBMCs served as the source of the TCR library. The sample also formed part of further work on T cells in Graves' hyperthyroidism and ophthalmopathy.

This sample comprised peripheral blood mononuclear cells (PBMCs), obtained at new diagnosis, from a patient treated with antithyroid drugs. Receptors were obtained from a woman in her forties or fifties with Graves disease.

This clonotype came up many times. The rearrangement uses TRBV18 and TRBJ1-3; a possible D gene is TRBD1 (5 bases). This CDR3 is 15 amino acids long. The V gene's germline CDR1 is KGHSH and CDR2 LQKENI. V was shortened by 2 bases and J by 4 bases, with 12 bases between the two germline ends. CDR3 loop: CASSPSGETGNTIYF. The CDR3 nucleotides are TGTGCCAGCTCACCATCGGGGGAAACAGGAAACACCATATATTTT.

The chain links TRBV7-2 to TRBJ2-2; 11 bases are shared with TRBD2. Germline values: CDR1 SGHTA, CDR2 FQGNSA. Losses at the gene ends were 1 base for V and 5 bases for J; bases not matched to a gene: 6. The CDR3 is 17 amino acids. The CDR3 loop is CASSLGSGRAITGELFF. DNA for the CDR3: TGTGCCAGCAGCTTAGGTAGCGGGAGGGCCATAACCGGGGAGCTGTTTTTT.

At least ten counts were recorded for this clonotype. This chain joins TRBV25-1 and TRBJ2-2, with D possibly TRBD2 on 5 matching bases. V dropped 3 bases and J dropped 4 bases, with 9 bases sitting between them. The length of the CDR3 is 14 residues. Germline CDR1 is MGHDK and CDR2 is SYGVNS. CDR3 sequence reads: CASSEYAGTGELFF. As DNA, the CDR3 is TGTGCCAGCAGTGAGTACGCGGGCACCGGGGAGCTGTTTTTT.

The CDR3 reads CATSPSGTSTDTQYF. CDR3 DNA sequence: TGTGCCACCTCCCCTAGCGGGACTTCCACAGATACGCAGTATTTT. The chain joins TRBV10-3 to TRBJ2-3; TRBD2 matches at 9 bases. CDR1 and CDR2 from the germline V gene are ENHRY and SYGVKD. The CDR3 sequence is 15 residues long. Germline trimming cut 10 bases from V and 2 bases from J; bases unmatched to any gene: 10.

This clonotype was found many times. The chain joins TRBV12-3 or TRBV12-4 to TRBJ2-7; 8 positions agree with TRBD2. The length of the CDR3 is 13 residues. V trimming: 5 bases; J trimming: 5 bases; junction bases outside the gene matches: 5. DNA of the CDR3: TGTGCCAGCAGTGTCACGACTAGCGACGAGCAGTACTTC. Its translation is CASSVTTSDEQYF.

This clonotype was picked up a small number of times. A clone one base away is much larger, so this may be a read error. The gene calls are TRBV5-1 and TRBJ2-1, with 8 bases fitting TRBD2. The germline CDR1 and CDR2 sequences are SGHRS and YFSETQ. There are 18 residues in the CDR3. V shed 1 base and J 5 bases; nucleotides not matched to a gene: 14. CDR3 region: CASSLWIVVTSADNEQFF. The CDR3 nucleotides are TGCGCCAGCAGCTTGTGGATTGTGGTGACTAGCGCAGACAATGAGCAGTTCTTC. The whole variable domain, remainder taken from reference TRBV5-1 and TRBJ2-1, is KAGVTQTPRYLIKTRGQQVTLSCSPISGHRSVSWYQQTPGQGLQFLFEYFSETQRNKGNFPGRFSGRQFSNSRSEMNVSTLELGDSALYLCASSLWIVVTSADNEQFFGPGTRLTVL.

This clonotype was recorded a few times. This chain uses TRBV19 with TRBJ2-3; 7 nucleotides match TRBD2. This CDR3 is built from 15 residues. The trim removed 3 bases at V and 6 bases at J, leaving 9 bases unmatched. Germline assignment: CDR1 LNHDA and CDR2 SQIVND (reference sequence). CDR3 region: CASSIWAGETDTQYF. Here the CDR3 DNA reads TGTGCCAGTAGTATCTGGGCGGGGGAGACGGATACGCAGTATTTT.

This clonotype was detected many times. The chain combines TRBV3-1 with TRBJ2-7; 9 nucleotides align to TRBD2. Germline V lookup: CDR1 LGHDT, CDR2 YNNKEL (reference sequence). V shed 2 bases, J shed 4 bases, and the junction held 12 bases outside the gene matches. This CDR3 has 17 amino acids. The CDR3 bases are TGTGCCAGCAGCCAAAGAGGCCCGGCGGGAGGGCTTTACGAGCAGTACTTC. Translated, it gives CASSQRGPAGGLYEQYF.

V and J are TRBV6-5 and TRBJ1-5; maybe TRBD1 (6 bases). Trimming took 0 bases from V and 11 from J, leaving 11 bases between them. The CDR3 loop spans 13 amino acids. Germline V gene sequence: CDR1 MNHEY, CDR2 SVGAGI. The chain's CDR3 is CASSYSSRQAQHF. In DNA form, the CDR3 reads TGTGCCAGCAGTTACTCGAGTAGACAGGCCCAGCATTTT.

This clonotype showed up many times. The chain carries TRBV11-2 and TRBJ2-3; D remains ambiguous. CDR1 and CDR2 (germline): SGHAT, FQNNGV. The CDR3 is 14 amino acids. The V and J ends lost 1 base and 2 bases respectively, with 7 bases between them. This CDR3 reads CASSLVPNTDTQYF. The DNA of the CDR3 is TGTGCCAGCAGCTTAGTACCGAACACAGATACGCAGTATTTT.

In this sample, this clonotype turned up many times. The chain combines TRBV28 with TRBJ2-7, with D tentatively TRBD2 (6 bases). The CDR3 consists of 14 residues. V gave up 5 bases and J gave up 3 bases, with 14 bases separating them. The germline gives CDR1 MDHEN, CDR2 SYDVKM. The CDR3 reads CASSSRGGNYEQYF. In nucleotides, the CDR3 is TGTGCCAGCAGTAGCCGGGGCGGGAACTACGAGCAGTACTTC.

This clonotype was counted between two and nine times. This chain joins TRBV29-1 and TRBJ1-5; 9 bases fit TRBD1. The CDR3 contains 14 residues. J lost 2 bases, V lost 4 bases, and 3 bases had no gene match. Germline V lookup: CDR1 SQVTM, CDR2 ANQGSEA. DNA for the CDR3: TGCAGCGTTGGTACAGGGGGCGGCAATCAGCCCCAGCATTTT. Translated: CSVGTGGGNQPQHF.

At least ten counts were recorded for this clonotype. The V call is TRBV12-3 or TRBV12-4, the J call TRBJ2-5, with TRBD2 as a possible D gene (5 bases). This CDR3 has 12 residues. V was clipped by 4 bases and J by 10 bases, with 13 bases between them. CDR3 DNA: TGTGCCAGCAGTTCTATGGGAGTTAGCCAGTACTTC. It is translated as CASSSMGVSQYF.

This clonotype was detected only a few times. The CDR3 bases are TGTGCCAGCAGCTCCCTCCCCTCAGCGGGGGCCTACGAGCAGTACTTC. This encodes CASSSLPSAGAYEQYF. The chain combines TRBV7-9 with TRBJ2-7, with TRBD2 identical over 8 bases. This CDR3 is 16 amino acids long. CDR1 SEHNR and CDR2 FQNEAQ come from the germline V gene (reference sequence). V shed 4 bases, J shed 2 bases, and the junction held 10 bases outside the gene matches.

This chain joins TRBV29-1 and TRBJ2-1; 12 nucleotides line up with TRBD2. The V segment lost 6 bases and the J segment 2 bases; nucleotides outside the gene matches: 8. Germline V gives CDR1 SQVTM, CDR2 ANQGSEA. The CDR3 runs 16 residues. Here the CDR3 reads CSVIPLAGGAYNEQFF. CDR3 coding DNA: TGCAGCGTCATCCCACTAGCGGGAGGCGCCTACAATGAGCAGTTCTTC.

About this clonotype: A much larger clone is a single base away; this may be a read error. The chain joins TRBV7-9 to TRBJ2-7; 9 bases agree with TRBD2. The CDR3 is made up of 15 amino acids. Trimming at V came to 3 bases and at J to 4 bases, leaving 7 bases not matched to a gene. Germline V gene lookup returns CDR1 SEHNR and CDR2 FQNEAQ (reference sequence). The CDR3 DNA follows: TGTGCCAGCAGCTTTAAGCGGGAGGATTTATACGAGCAGTACTTC. Translated: CASSFKREDLYEQYF.

There are many counts of this clonotype. The rearrangement uses TRBV2 and TRBJ2-3; 11 bases match TRBD2. Trimming cost V 7 bases and J 1 base; bases outside gene matches: 10. CDR1 is SNHLY, CDR2 FYNNEI, per germline. This CDR3 contains 17 residues. Here the CDR3 reads CASNLIAGGRGTDTQYF. CDR3 nucleotides: TGTGCCAGCAATTTAATAGCGGGAGGGCGAGGCACAGATACGCAGTATTTT.